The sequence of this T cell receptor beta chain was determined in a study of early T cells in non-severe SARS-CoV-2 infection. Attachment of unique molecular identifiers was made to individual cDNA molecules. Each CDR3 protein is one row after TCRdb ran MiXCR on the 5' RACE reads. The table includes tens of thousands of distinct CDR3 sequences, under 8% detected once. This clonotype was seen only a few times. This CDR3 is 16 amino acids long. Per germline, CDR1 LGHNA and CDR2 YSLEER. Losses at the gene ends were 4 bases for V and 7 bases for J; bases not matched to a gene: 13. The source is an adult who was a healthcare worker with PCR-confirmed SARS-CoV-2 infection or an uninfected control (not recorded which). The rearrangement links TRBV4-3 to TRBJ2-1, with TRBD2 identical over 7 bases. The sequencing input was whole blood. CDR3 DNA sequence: TGCGCCAGCAGCCCCCTCGCCGGCGGGAGTTTTAATGAGCAGTTCTTC. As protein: CASSPLAGGSFNEQFF.